The clone carrying this T cell receptor (beta chain) was seen only a few times. TCRdb re-derived calls from the RT-PCR reads in MiXCR, one entry per CDR3 protein. The data hold more than 700,000 distinct CDR3 sequences, with around 20% observed a single time. Germline V gives CDR1 ENHRY, CDR2 SYGVKD. The V end lost 4 bases, the J end lost 7 bases, and 7 bases lay between the germline ends. CDR3 length: 12 residues. This sample is part of a study of response to subunit inactivated influenza vaccine. The sequences come from PBMCs from blood, collected 4 to 6 days after vaccination. The V gene is TRBV10-3, the J gene TRBJ2-2; D gene unclear. The TCR sequence derives from a man aged 45-60 years who received an inactivated influenza vaccine. The CDR3 loop reads CAISVIRGELFF. CDR3 nucleotide sequence: TGTGCCATCAGTGTGATCCGCGGGGAGCTGTTTTTT.